The T cell receptor (beta chain) under discussion was sequenced for a study of blood T cell repertoires in COVID-19. On the study more broadly: There were acute and convalescent COVID-19 samples, and they came from the United States, Italy and Spain.

Per the authors' pipeline: Reference gene primer amplification in the assay estimated nucleated cell counts. TCRdb keeps only in-frame clones here, not all; method: immunoSEQ multiplex PCR. V and J calls and clone size are given by that table; D and trimming were obtained from the DNA. The data hold some 210,000 clones, with about 76% observed a single time. The sample taken for sequencing was PBMCs or T cells enriched from blood (not recorded which). The clonotype originates from a woman aged 45-65 years with acute COVID-19.

CDR3 in amino acids: CASSSHPGTSGGDTQYF. For the CDR3, the DNA is TGTGCCAGCAGCTCCCATCCCGGGACTAGCGGAGGGGATACGCAGTATTTT. The V and J genes are TRBV6-2 or TRBV6-3 and TRBJ2-3; 11 nucleotides agree with TRBD2. J lost 6 bases, V lost 6 bases, and 14 bases had no gene match. Germline V gene sequence: CDR1 MNHEY, CDR2 SVGEGT. The CDR3 length is 17 residues.